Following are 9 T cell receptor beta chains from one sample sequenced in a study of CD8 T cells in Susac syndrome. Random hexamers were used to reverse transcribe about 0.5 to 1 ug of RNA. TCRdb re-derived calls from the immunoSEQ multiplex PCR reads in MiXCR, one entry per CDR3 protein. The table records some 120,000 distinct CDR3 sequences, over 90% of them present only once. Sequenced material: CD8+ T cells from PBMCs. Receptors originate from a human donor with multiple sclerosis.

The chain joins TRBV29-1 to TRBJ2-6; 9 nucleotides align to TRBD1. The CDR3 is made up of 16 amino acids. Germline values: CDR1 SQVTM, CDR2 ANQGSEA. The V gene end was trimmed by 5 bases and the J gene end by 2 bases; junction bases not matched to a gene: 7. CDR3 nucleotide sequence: TGCAGCGTTTTGGGAGGACAGGGGACTGGGGCCAACGTCCTGACTTTC. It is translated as CSVLGGQGTGANVLTF. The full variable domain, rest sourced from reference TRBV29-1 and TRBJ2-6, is SAVISQKPSRDICQRGTSLTIQCQVDSQVTMMFWYRQQPGQSLTLIATANQGSEATYESGFVIDKFPISRPNLTFSTLTVSNMSPEDSSIYLCSVLGGQGTGANVLTFGAGSRLTVL.

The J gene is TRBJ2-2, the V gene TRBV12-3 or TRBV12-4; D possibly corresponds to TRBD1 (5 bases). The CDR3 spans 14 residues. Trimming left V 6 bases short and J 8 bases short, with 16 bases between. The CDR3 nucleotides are TGTGCCAGCAGCCCCGCAGGGTCTGCAGGGGAGCTGTTTTTT. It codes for CASSPAGSAGELFF.

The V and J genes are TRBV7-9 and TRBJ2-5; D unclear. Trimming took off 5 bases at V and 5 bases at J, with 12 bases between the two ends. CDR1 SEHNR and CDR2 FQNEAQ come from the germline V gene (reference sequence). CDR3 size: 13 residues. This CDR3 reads CASSRKGRETQYF. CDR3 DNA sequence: TGTGCCAGCAGCCGCAAGGGCCGGGAGACCCAGTACTTC.

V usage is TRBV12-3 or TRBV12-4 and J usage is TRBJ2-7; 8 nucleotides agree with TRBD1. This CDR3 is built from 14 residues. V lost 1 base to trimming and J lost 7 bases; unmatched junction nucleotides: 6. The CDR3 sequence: CASSLGQGASEQYV. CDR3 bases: TGTGCCAGCAGTTTAGGGCAGGGGGCGTCTGAGCAGTACGTC.

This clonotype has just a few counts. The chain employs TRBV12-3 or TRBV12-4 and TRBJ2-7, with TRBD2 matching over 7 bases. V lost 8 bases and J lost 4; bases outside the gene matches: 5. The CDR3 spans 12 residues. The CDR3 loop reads CASWLAEYEQYF. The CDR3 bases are TGTGCCAGCTGGCTAGCGGAGTACGAGCAGTACTTC.

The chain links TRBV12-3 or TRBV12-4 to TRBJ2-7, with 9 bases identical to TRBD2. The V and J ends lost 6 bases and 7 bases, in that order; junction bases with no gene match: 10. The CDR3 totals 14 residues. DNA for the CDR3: TGTGCCAGCAGCCCTCGCGCGGGGGGGGATGAGCAGTACTTC. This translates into CASSPRAGGDEQYF.

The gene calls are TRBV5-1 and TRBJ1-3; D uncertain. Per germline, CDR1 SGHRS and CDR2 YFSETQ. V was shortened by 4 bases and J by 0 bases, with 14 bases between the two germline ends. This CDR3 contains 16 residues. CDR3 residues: CASSPKPWGSGNTIYF. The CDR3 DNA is TGCGCCAGCAGCCCCAAGCCCTGGGGCTCTGGAAACACCATATATTTT.

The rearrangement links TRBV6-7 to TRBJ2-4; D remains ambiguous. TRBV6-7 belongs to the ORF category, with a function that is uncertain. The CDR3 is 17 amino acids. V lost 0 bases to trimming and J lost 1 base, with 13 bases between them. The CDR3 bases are TGTGCCAGCAGTTACTCGAATCATGAAGATGCCAAAAACATTCAGTACTTC. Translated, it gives CASSYSNHEDAKNIQYF.

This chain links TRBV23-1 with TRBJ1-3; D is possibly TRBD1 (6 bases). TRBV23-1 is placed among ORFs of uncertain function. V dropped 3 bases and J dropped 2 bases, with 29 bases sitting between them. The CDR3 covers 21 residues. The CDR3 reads CASSHPALGARGIAPGNTIYF. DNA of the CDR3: TGCGCCAGCAGTCACCCGGCTTTGGGGGCGCGGGGCATCGCGCCTGGAAACACCATATATTTT.